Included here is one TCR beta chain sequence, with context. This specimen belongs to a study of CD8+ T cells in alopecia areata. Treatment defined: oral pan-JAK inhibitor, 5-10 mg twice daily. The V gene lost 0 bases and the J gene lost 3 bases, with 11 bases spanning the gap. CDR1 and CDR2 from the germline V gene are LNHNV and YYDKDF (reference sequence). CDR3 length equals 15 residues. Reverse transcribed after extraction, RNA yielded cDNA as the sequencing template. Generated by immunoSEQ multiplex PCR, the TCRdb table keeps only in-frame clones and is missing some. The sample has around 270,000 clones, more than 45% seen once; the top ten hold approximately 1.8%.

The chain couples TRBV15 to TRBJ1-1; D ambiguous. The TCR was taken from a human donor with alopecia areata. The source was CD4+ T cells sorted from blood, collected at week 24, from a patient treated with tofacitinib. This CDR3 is CATSREPGVDTEAFF. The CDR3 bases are TGTGCCACCAGCAGAGAACCTGGGGTTGACACTGAAGCTTTCTTT.